This T cell receptor beta chain was sequenced for a study of blood T cell repertoires in COVID-19. Study-level background: Spain, Italy and the United States supplied samples that represented acute and convalescent COVID-19. Sources were T cells, B-cell-depleted T cells, or PBMCs; the material itself was cDNA or gDNA.

In the source study's methods: Amplified reference gene primers provided the basis for estimating nucleated cell counts. Data came from immunoSEQ multiplex PCR; TCRdb stores just in-frame clones and leaves some out. For V, J and clone size, that table is used; D and trimming come from the DNA. Of some 350,000 clones listed, under 95% were seen once; the top ten hold roughly 3.5%. Germline CDR1 SGHRS, CDR2 YFSETQ. Losses at the gene ends were 0 bases for V and 8 bases for J; bases not matched to a gene: 2. The CDR3 totals 13 residues. What was sequenced was peripheral blood. This clonotype was obtained from a woman aged 18-29 years who had recovered from COVID-19. The chain carries TRBV5-1 and TRBJ1-2; TRBD1 matches at 9 bases. The CDR3 bases are TGCGCCAGCAGCTTGGGGACAGGGGTCGGCTACACCTTC. Protein product: CASSLGTGVGYTF.